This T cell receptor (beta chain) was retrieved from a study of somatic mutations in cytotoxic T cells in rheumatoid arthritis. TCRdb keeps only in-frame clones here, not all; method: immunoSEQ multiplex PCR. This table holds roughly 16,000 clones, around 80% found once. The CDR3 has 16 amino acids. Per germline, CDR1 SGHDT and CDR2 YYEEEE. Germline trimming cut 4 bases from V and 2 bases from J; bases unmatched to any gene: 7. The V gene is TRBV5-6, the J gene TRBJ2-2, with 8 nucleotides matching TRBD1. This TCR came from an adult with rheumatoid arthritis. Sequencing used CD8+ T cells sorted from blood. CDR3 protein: CASSPGTGANTGELFF. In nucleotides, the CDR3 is TGTGCCAGCAGCCCGGGGACAGGTGCTAACACCGGGGAGCTGTTTTTT.